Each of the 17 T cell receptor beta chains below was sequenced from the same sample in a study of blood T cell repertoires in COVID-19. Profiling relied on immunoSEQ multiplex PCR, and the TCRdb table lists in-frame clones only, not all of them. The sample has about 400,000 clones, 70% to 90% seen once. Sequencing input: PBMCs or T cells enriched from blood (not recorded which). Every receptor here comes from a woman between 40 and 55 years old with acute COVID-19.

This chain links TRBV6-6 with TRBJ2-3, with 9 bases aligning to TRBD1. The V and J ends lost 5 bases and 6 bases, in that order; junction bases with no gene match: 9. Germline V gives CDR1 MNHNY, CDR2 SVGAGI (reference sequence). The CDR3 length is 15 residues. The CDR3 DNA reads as TGTGCCAGCAGTCCGGACAGGGGAAGGTCGGATACGCAGTATTTT. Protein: CASSPDRGRSDTQYF.

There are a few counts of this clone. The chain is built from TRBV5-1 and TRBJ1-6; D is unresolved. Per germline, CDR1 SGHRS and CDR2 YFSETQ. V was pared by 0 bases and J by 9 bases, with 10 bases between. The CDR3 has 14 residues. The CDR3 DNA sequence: TGCGCCAGCAGCTTGGAATCTACGGGTTCACCCCTCCACTTT. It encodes CASSLESTGSPLHF.

DNA of the CDR3: TGTGCCAGCAGTCTCCGACAGGGGGCGGGAACCGGGGAGCTGTTTTTT. Protein: CASSLRQGAGTGELFF. This chain links TRBV6-2 or TRBV6-3 with TRBJ2-2, with 10 bases aligning to TRBD1. Unmatched junction bases numbered 8, after V lost 5 bases and J lost 5 bases. The germline gives CDR1 MNHEY, CDR2 SVGEGT. This CDR3 spans 16 amino acids.

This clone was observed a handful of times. CDR3 coding DNA: TGTGCCAGCAGCTTTCCGGGACAGGGCTATGGAAACACCATATATTTT. Amino acids: CASSFPGQGYGNTIYF. The chain recombines TRBV7-2 with TRBJ1-3, with TRBD1 matching over 9 bases. The CDR3 consists of 16 residues. Germline values: CDR1 SGHTA, CDR2 FQGNSA. With V trimmed by 3 bases and J by 3 bases, 6 bases remained unmatched.

The CDR3 sequence is CASSQGGLAGTDTQYF. The CDR3 nucleotides are TGTGCCAGCAGCCAAGGGGGGCTAGCGGGCACAGATACGCAGTATTTT. V gene TRBV4-2 combines with J gene TRBJ2-3; D may be TRBD2 (7 bases). The CDR3 loop spans 16 amino acids. The germline V gene encodes CDR1 LGHNA and CDR2 YNFKEQ. The V end lost 1 base, the J end lost 1 base, and 12 bases lay between the germline ends.

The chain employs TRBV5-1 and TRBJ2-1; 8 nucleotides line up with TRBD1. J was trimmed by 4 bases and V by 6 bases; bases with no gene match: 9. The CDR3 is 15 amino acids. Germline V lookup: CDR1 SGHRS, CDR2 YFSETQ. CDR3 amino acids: CASIQGQGVYNEQFF. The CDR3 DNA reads TGCGCCAGCATCCAAGGACAGGGTGTTTACAATGAGCAGTTCTTC.

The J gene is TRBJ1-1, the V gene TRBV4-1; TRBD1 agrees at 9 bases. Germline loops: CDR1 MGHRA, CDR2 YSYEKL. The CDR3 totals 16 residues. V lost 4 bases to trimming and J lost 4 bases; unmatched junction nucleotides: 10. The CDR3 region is CASSPRAQGALTEAFF. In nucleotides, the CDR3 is TGCGCCAGCAGCCCCCGGGCACAGGGGGCCCTCACTGAAGCTTTCTTT.

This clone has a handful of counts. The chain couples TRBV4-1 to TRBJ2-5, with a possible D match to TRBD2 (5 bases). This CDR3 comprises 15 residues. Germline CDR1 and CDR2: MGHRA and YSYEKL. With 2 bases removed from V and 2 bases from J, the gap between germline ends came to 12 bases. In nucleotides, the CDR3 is TGCGCCAGCAGCCAAACGACTACCGCTCAAGAGACCCAGTACTTC. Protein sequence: CASSQTTTAQETQYF.

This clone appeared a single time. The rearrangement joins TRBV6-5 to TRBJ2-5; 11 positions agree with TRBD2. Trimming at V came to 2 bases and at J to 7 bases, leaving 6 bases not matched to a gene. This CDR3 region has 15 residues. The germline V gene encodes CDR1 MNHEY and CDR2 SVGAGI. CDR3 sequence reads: CASSYTSGGEGTQYF. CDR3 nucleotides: TGTGCCAGCAGTTACACTAGCGGGGGAGAGGGGACCCAGTACTTC.

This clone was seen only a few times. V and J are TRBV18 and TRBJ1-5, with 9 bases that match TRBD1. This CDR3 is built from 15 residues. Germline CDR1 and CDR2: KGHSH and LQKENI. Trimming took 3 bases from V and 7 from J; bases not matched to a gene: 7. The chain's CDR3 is CASSPGRQGDQPQHF. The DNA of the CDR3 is TGTGCCAGCTCACCTGGTCGACAGGGGGACCAGCCCCAGCATTTT. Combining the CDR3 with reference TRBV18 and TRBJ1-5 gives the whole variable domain NAGVMQNPRHLVRRRGQEARLRCSPMKGHSHVYWYRQLPEEGLKFMVYLQKENIIDESGMPKERFSAEFPKEGPSILRIQQVVRGDSAAYFCASSPGRQGDQPQHFGDGTRLSIL.

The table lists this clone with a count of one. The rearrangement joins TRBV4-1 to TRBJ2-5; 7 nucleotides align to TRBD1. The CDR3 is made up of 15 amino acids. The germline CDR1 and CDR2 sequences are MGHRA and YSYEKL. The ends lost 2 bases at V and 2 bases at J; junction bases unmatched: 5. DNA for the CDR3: TGCGCCAGCAGCCAACCGGGACAGCCTCAAGAGACCCAGTACTTC. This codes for CASSQPGQPQETQYF.

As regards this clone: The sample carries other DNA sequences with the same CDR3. CDR3 residues: CAISEAGDQPQHF. In DNA, the CDR3 is TGTGCCATCAGTGAGGCGGGGGATCAGCCCCAGCATTTT. This rearrangement joins TRBV10-3 to TRBJ1-5, with D possibly matching TRBD1 (5 bases). V lost 2 bases and J 5 bases, leaving 7 bases between the germline ends. Germline V gives CDR1 ENHRY, CDR2 SYGVKD. The CDR3 extends over 13 amino acids.

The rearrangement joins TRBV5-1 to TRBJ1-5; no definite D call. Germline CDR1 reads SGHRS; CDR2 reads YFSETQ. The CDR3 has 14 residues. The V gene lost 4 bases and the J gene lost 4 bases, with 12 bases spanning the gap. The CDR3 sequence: CASSLFSGNQPQHF. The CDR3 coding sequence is TGCGCCAGCAGCCTTTTTTCCGGGAATCAGCCCCAGCATTTT.

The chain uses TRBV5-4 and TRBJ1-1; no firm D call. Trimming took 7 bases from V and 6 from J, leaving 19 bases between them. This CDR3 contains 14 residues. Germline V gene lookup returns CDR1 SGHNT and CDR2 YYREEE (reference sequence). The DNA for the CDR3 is TGTGCCAGCCACTGGGGAGGGCAAGGACCTGAAGCTTTCTTT. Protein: CASHWGGQGPEAFF.

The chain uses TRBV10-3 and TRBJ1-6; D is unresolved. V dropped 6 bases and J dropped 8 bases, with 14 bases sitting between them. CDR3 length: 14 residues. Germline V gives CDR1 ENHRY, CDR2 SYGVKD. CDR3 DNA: TGTGCCATCAGCGTAGAGGGCTTTGATTCACCCCTCCACTTT. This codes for CAISVEGFDSPLHF.

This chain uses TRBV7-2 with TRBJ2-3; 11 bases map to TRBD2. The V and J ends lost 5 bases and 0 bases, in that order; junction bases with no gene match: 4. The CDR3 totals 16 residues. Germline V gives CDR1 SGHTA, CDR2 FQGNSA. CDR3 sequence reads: CASSGGLAASTDTQYF. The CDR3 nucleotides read TGTGCCAGCAGCGGGGGACTAGCGGCTAGCACAGATACGCAGTATTTT.

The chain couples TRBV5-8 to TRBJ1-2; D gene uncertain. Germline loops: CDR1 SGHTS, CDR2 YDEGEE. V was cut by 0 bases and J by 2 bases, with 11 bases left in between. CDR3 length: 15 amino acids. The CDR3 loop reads CASSLAGERNYGYTF. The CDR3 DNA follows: TGTGCCAGCAGCTTGGCCGGGGAACGGAACTATGGCTACACCTTC.